Sequencing of this TCR beta chain was carried out in a study of shared clonotypes between healthy human individuals. The study, taken as a whole, reports: Non-shared clonotypes were found to have lower generation probabilities than the clonotypes that were shared by all four of the sorted-subset donors.

Germline V CDR1 and CDR2: LNHNV, YYDKDF (reference sequence). The CDR3 is made up of 16 amino acids. Trimming removed 2 bases from V and 1 base from J; junction bases left unmatched: 7. Turning to this clone: Antigen: not known.

Repertoires were generated with immunoSEQ multiplex PCR, while TCRdb's copy carries only in-frame clones and drops some. The sample holds 950,000 to 1,100,000 clones, around 74% seen once. The sequence was obtained from a young man in good health. The J gene is TRBJ2-7, the V gene TRBV15; the match to TRBD2 covers 8 bases. Sequenced sample: memory CD4+ T cells sorted from blood. As for subset: CD45RA-negative fraction. CDR3 protein: CATSRNLAGGSYEQYF. The CDR3 DNA sequence: TGTGCCACCAGCAGAAATCTAGCGGGTGGTTCCTACGAGCAGTACTTC.